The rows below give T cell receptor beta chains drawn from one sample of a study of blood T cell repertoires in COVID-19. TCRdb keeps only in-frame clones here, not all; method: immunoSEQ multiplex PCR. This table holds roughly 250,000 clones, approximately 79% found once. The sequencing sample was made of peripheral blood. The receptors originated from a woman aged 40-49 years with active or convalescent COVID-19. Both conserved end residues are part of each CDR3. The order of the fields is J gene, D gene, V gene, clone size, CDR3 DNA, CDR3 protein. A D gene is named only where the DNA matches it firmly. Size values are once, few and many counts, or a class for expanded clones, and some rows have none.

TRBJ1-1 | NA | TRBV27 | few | TGTGCCAGCAGTTTTTACCAGACAGCTATCAACACTGAAGCTTTCTTT | CASSFYQTAINTEAFF
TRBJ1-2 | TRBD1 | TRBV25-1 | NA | TGTGCCAGCAGTGAATTAGCTGACAGGGCATCTAACTATGGCTACACCTTC | CASSELADRASNYGYTF
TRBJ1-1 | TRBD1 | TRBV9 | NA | TGTGCCAGCAGCCCTAGACGTGTAGGGGGCAAGACTGAAGCTTTCTTT | CASSPRRVGGKTEAFF
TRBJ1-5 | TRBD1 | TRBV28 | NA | TGTGCCAGCAGTCTCCCACAGGGGGCCGTTCAGCCCCAGCATTTT | CASSLPQGAVQPQHF
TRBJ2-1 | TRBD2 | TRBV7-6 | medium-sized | TGTGCCAGCAGCCCTATAGCGGGTCTGAAGAATGAGCAGTTCTTC | CASSPIAGLKNEQFF
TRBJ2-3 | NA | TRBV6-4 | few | TGTGCCAGCAGTGACTCGGCTAGCACAGATACGCAGTATTTT | CASSDSASTDTQYF
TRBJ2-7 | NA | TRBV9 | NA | TGTGCCAGCAGCGTAGGAGACACCTACGAGCAGTACTTC | CASSVGDTYEQYF
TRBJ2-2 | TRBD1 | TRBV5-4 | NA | TGTGCCAGCAGCCCCGGACAGGGTAGCACCGGGGAGCTGTTTTTT | CASSPGQGSTGELFF
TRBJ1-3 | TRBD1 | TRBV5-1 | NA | TGCGCCAGCAGCTTAACCGGGACAGGGGGAATTGGTTCTGGAAACACCATATATTTT | CASSLTGTGGIGSGNTIYF
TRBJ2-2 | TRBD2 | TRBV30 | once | TGTGCCTGGACCGATGGCGGGGGGAGCGGGGAGCTGTTTTTT | CAWTDGGGSGELFF
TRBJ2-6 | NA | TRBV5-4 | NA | TGTGCCAGCAGCCAGGAGGGGGCCTCTGGGGCCAACGTCCTGACTTTC | CASSQEGASGANVLTF
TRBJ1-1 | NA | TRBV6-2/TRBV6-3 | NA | TGTGCCAGCAGTACTTGGGGAATTGATAGCGCTGAAGCTTTCTTT | CASSTWGIDSAEAFF
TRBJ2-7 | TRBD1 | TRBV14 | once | TGTGCCAGCAGCCAAGGGGACAGGGCGCCTCCACGTCAGTACTTC | CASSQGDRAPPRQYF
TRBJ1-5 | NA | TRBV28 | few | TGTGCCAGCAAAGGGGTGTGGGGTGGCAATCAGCCCCAGCATTTT | CASKGVWGGNQPQHF
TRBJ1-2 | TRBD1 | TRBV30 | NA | TGTGCCTGGAGTTTGGGACAGGGCTCTACTAACTATGGCTACACCTTC | CAWSLGQGSTNYGYTF
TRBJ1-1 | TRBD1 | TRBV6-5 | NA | TGTGCCAGCAGCACCCCTGGACAGGGACGAGCTTTCTTT | CASSTPGQGRAFF
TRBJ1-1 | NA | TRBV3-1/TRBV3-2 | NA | TGTGCCAGCAGCCAAATCGATGGGCCCGGGGGAGCTTTCTTT | CASSQIDGPGGAFF
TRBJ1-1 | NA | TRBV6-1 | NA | TGTGCCAGCAGTGAGCGGGAAAACACTGAAGCTTTCTTT | CASSERENTEAFF
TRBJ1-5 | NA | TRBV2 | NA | TGTGCCAGCAGGACCCAGATAGGGGGCAATCAGCCCCAGCATTTT | CASRTQIGGNQPQHF
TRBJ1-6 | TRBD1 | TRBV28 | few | TGTGCCAGCAGCCCAATCTGGACAGGCTATAATTCACCCCTCCACTTT | CASSPIWTGYNSPLHF
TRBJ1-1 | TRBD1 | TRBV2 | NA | TGTGCCAGCACTAGAGGGCGACAGGGTTCAGACACTGAAGCTTTCTTT | CASTRGRQGSDTEAFF
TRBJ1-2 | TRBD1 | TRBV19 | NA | TGTGCCAGTAGGCTCCGTTCCGGGACAGGCTATGGCTACACCTTC | CASRLRSGTGYGYTF
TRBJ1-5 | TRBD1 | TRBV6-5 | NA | TGTGCCAGCACGGACAGGGACGGTCAGCCCCAGCATTTT | CASTDRDGQPQHF
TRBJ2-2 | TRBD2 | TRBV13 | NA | TGTGCCAGCAGCCGGGGGGCCGGGGAGCTGTTTTTT | CASSRGAGELFF
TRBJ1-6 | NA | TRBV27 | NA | TGTGCCAGCAGCGAGAGGAGCTCCTATAATTCACCCCTCCACTTT | CASSERSSYNSPLHF
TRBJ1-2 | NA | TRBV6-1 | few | TGTGCCAGCAGTGAAAGGGGCGACAGCGGGCACTATGGCTACACCTTC | CASSERGDSGHYGYTF